This T cell receptor beta chain is from a study of shared T cell receptors in the human thymus. Method: immunoSEQ multiplex PCR; TCRdb's copy keeps in-frame clones and lacks some. Of about 660,000 clones in the sample, about 90% were seen once. The CDR3 has 18 residues. V was pared by 2 bases and J by 1 base, with 9 bases of the junction left unmatched. Germline V gives CDR1 SEHNR, CDR2 FQNEAQ (reference sequence). The sample was also reused in another study, on human thymus T cells.

This chain links TRBV7-9 with TRBJ2-2; 8 nucleotides agree with TRBD2. The sequence came from a boy younger than two with a congenital heart defect. The specimen was thymocytes. This CDR3 reads CASSLRAGATLNTGELFF. DNA of the CDR3: TGTGCCAGCAGCTTAAGAGCGGGAGCCACCCTGAACACCGGGGAGCTGTTTTTT.